The 21 T cell receptor beta chains below come from one sample, sequenced in a study of T cells after yellow fever vaccination. TCRdb recomputed calls from the 5' RACE reads with MiXCR, one row per CDR3 protein. This sample has some 320,000 distinct CDR3 sequences, with about 4% found just once. Here the sequenced sample was PBMCs, taken 5 days after the yellow fever booster vaccination. These receptors all stem from a man between 18 and 35 years old who received the YFV17D yellow fever vaccine.

The chain couples TRBV15 to TRBJ2-3, with D perhaps matching TRBD1 (5 bases). V lost 4 bases and J 2 bases, leaving 13 bases between the germline ends. CDR1 and CDR2 (germline): LNHNV, YYDKDF (reference sequence). This CDR3 is built from 15 residues. CDR3 coding DNA: TGTGCCACCAGCAAGTTCAGGGTCCTCACAGATACGCAGTATTTT. It encodes CATSKFRVLTDTQYF.

This clonotype was picked up many times. The chain combines TRBV12-3 or TRBV12-4 with TRBJ2-5, with 7 bases identical to TRBD2. The ends lost 6 bases at V and 3 bases at J; junction bases unmatched: 7. This CDR3 comprises 14 residues. The CDR3 DNA sequence: TGTGCCAGCAGCACACTAGCGCGTGAAGAGACCCAGTACTTC. This codes for CASSTLAREETQYF.

This clonotype was seen at least ten times. This chain joins TRBV6-6 and TRBJ2-1, with TRBD2 as a possible D gene (6 bases). Trimming took off 2 bases at V and 6 bases at J, with 11 bases between the two ends. From germline, CDR1 is MNHNY and CDR2 SVGAGI (reference sequence). The CDR3 extends over 14 amino acids. CDR3 nucleotides: TGTGCCAGCAGTTACGCAGGAGGGTCCAATGAGCAGTTCTTC. It codes for CASSYAGGSNEQFF.

This clonotype occurred many times. V usage is TRBV7-9 and J usage is TRBJ1-4, with TRBD1 matching over 9 bases. V gave up 3 bases and J gave up 7 bases; unmatched junction bases: 6. This CDR3 comprises 15 residues. Germline V gene data show CDR1 as SEHNR and CDR2 as FQNEAQ (reference sequence). The CDR3 nucleotides are TGTGCCAGCAGCTTCGACAGGGGGTACGGTGAAAAACTGTTTTTT. Protein sequence: CASSFDRGYGEKLFF.

The rearrangement joins TRBV7-8 to TRBJ2-7; D may match TRBD1 or TRBD2 (7 bases each). In germline, CDR1 is SGHVS, CDR2 FQNEAQ. CDR3 length equals 14 residues. V was trimmed by 2 bases and J by 2 bases, leaving 10 bases between them. Here the CDR3 reads CASSLQGGTYEQYV. CDR3 bases: TGTGCCAGCAGCTTACAGGGGGGGACCTACGAGCAGTACGTC.

In its sample, this clonotype was seen a few times. The rearrangement joins TRBV7-8 to TRBJ1-2; D is perhaps TRBD1 (5 bases). V gave up 1 base and J gave up 4 bases, with 16 bases separating them. The CDR3 has 16 amino acids. Per germline, CDR1 SGHVS and CDR2 FQNEAQ. The DNA of the CDR3 is TGTGCCAGCAGCTTAGTGGCGGGGCGTCTTGCCTATGGCTACACCTTC. Translating gives CASSLVAGRLAYGYTF.

This clonotype appeared a few times. The chain has TRBV10-3 and TRBJ2-7; 9 nucleotides agree with TRBD1. J gave up 1 base and V 6 bases, and 4 bases lay outside the gene matches. The CDR3 extends over 14 amino acids. Per germline, CDR1 ENHRY and CDR2 SYGVKD. CDR3 nucleotides: TGTGCCATCAGCCCGGGACAGGGTTCCTACGAGCAGTACGTC. Protein product: CAISPGQGSYEQYV.

The J gene is TRBJ2-3, the V gene TRBV20-1; TRBD2 matches 8 bases. The trim removed 0 bases at V and 5 bases at J, leaving 7 bases unmatched. Germline CDR1 is DFQATT and CDR2 is SNEGSKA (reference sequence). The CDR3 runs to 15 residues. The CDR3 protein is CSARDPSGGVDTQYF. In DNA form, the CDR3 reads TGCAGTGCTAGAGATCCGAGCGGGGGAGTAGATACGCAGTATTTT.

This clonotype showed up many times. V usage is TRBV29-1 and J usage is TRBJ2-2; the D is unclear. The germline V gene encodes CDR1 SQVTM and CDR2 ANQGSEA. This CDR3 spans 11 amino acids. V lost 2 bases to trimming and J lost 2 bases, with 0 bases between them. CDR3 protein: CSVENTGELFF. In nucleotides, the CDR3 is TGCAGCGTTGAAAACACCGGGGAGCTGTTTTTT.

This clonotype showed up just a few times. The V gene is TRBV10-3, the J gene TRBJ1-2; 7 bases line up with TRBD1. With V trimmed by 6 bases and J by 3 bases, 4 bases remained unmatched. CDR3 size: 13 residues. CDR1 is ENHRY and CDR2 is SYGVKD in the germline V gene. For the CDR3, the DNA is TGTGCCATCAGGAGGGGGCCAGACTATGGCTACACCTTC. This sequence encodes CAIRRGPDYGYTF.

This clonotype has a count of ten or more. The chain combines TRBV7-6 with TRBJ2-7; D is possibly TRBD1 or TRBD2 (7 bases each). Germline V gene sequence: CDR1 SGHVS, CDR2 FNYEAQ. The V end was cut by 5 bases, the J end by 2 bases, with 13 bases between. The CDR3 has 14 residues. CDR3 protein: CASSQGGRPYEQYF. CDR3 DNA sequence: TGTGCCAGCAGCCAGGGGGGGCGCCCCTACGAGCAGTACTTC.

This rearrangement joins TRBV5-4 to TRBJ1-1, with 7 bases matching TRBD1. The CDR3 runs to 14 residues. Losses at the gene ends were 2 bases for V and 5 bases for J; bases not matched to a gene: 6. In germline, CDR1 is SGHNT, CDR2 YYREEE (reference sequence). The CDR3 coding sequence is TGTGCCAGCAGCTTCGAGGGGGCCCGGACTGAAGCTTTCTTT. Protein: CASSFEGARTEAFF.

This clonotype was counted a few times. The rearrangement links TRBV5-1 to TRBJ2-3; 8 bases match TRBD2. V lost 0 bases to trimming and J lost 6 bases; unmatched junction nucleotides: 6. Looked up from germline, CDR1 is SGHRS and CDR2 is YFSETQ. The CDR3 sequence is 15 residues long. The DNA for the CDR3 is TGCGCCAGCAGCTTGGGGACTAGCTGGGGCGATACGCAGTATTTT. Translation: CASSLGTSWGDTQYF.

Only a few counts were recorded for this clonotype. This chain joins TRBV7-9 and TRBJ1-2; TRBD1 matches 7 bases. The CDR3 totals 14 residues. Germline-derived CDR1 and CDR2 are SEHNR and FQNEAQ (reference sequence). V was pared by 5 bases and J by 6 bases, with 9 bases of the junction left unmatched. In DNA, the CDR3 is TGTGCCAGCAGCCGAACGGACAGGATCCATGGCTACACCTTC. Amino acid sequence: CASSRTDRIHGYTF.

This clonotype has at least ten counts. The chain employs TRBV5-6 and TRBJ2-3, with 9 bases matching TRBD2. Trimming at V came to 6 bases and at J to 2 bases, leaving 10 bases not matched to a gene. Germline V gives CDR1 SGHDT, CDR2 YYEEEE. The CDR3 runs to 16 residues. CDR3 residues: CASTLGERGATDTQYF. The CDR3, as DNA: TGTGCCAGCACCCTGGGGGAGCGGGGGGCCACAGATACGCAGTATTTT.

This clonotype was seen more than once but under ten times. V gene TRBV18 combines with J gene TRBJ2-1; perhaps D is TRBD1 or TRBD2 (5 bases each). There are 16 residues in the CDR3. Germline lookup yields CDR1 KGHSH and CDR2 LQKENI. V was clipped by 3 bases and J by 6 bases, with 18 bases between them. Written as DNA, the CDR3 is TGTGCCAGCTCACCGTTGGAATCATGGGGACCCAATGAGCAGTTCTTC. Amino acids: CASSPLESWGPNEQFF.

This clonotype was seen only a few times. V gene TRBV7-2 combines with J gene TRBJ2-1, with TRBD2 matching 8 bases. V was pared by 1 base and J by 6 bases, with 14 bases of the junction left unmatched. In germline, CDR1 is SGHTA, CDR2 FQGNSA. This CDR3 has 18 amino acids. CDR3 amino acids: CASSLDPQLAVYVNEQFF. CDR3 nucleotides: TGTGCCAGCAGCTTAGACCCACAACTAGCGGTATATGTCAATGAGCAGTTCTTC.

This clonotype came up many times. The chain carries TRBV24-1 and TRBJ1-5; TRBD1 matches at 8 bases. This CDR3 comprises 16 residues. V lost 3 bases to trimming and J lost 6 bases; unmatched junction nucleotides: 9. The germline CDR1 and CDR2 sequences are KGHDR and SFDVKD. The CDR3 loop reads CATSDGRQGSVQPQHF. The CDR3 DNA follows: TGTGCCACCAGTGATGGACGACAGGGGTCCGTTCAGCCCCAGCATTTT.

The table lists this clonotype with a few counts. The rearrangement joins TRBV9 to TRBJ2-7; 9 positions agree with TRBD1. V lost 4 bases to trimming and J lost 5 bases; unmatched junction nucleotides: 7. CDR3 length: 14 residues. Germline V lookup: CDR1 SGDLS, CDR2 YYNGEE. The CDR3 sequence is CASSTGQGWDEQYF. CDR3 DNA: TGTGCCAGCAGCACCGGACAGGGGTGGGACGAGCAGTACTTC.

The chain recombines TRBV2 with TRBJ2-2; D unresolved. The CDR3 extends over 12 amino acids. Germline CDR1 reads SNHLY; CDR2 reads FYNNEI. V was shortened by 4 bases and J by 6 bases, with 6 bases between the two germline ends. CDR3: CASSARPGELFF. The CDR3 region has the DNA TGTGCCAGCAGTGCGCGGCCCGGGGAGCTGTTTTTT.

This clonotype was recorded a few times. J is TRBJ1-6 and V is TRBV20-1, with 9 nucleotides matching TRBD1. The ends lost 1 base at V and 14 bases at J; junction bases unmatched: 15. Germline V gives CDR1 DFQATT, CDR2 SNEGSKA (reference sequence). The CDR3 length is 16 residues. The CDR3 DNA reads as TGCAGTGCTAGAGGGTCTGACAGGGGGTACCCCTACGCCCTCCACTTT. Translated: CSARGSDRGYPYALHF.